Included here is one T cell receptor (beta chain) sequence, with context. Antigen unknown. Timing groups of about 4 and about 12 weeks for second doses were pooled. These data belong to a study of T cell responses to AZD1222 COVID-19 vaccine. TCRdb keeps only in-frame clones here, not all; method: immunoSEQ multiplex PCR. The data contain 100,000 to 150,000 clones, more than 70% of them singletons. Per the germline V gene, CDR1 is KGHDR and CDR2 is SFDVKD. The V end was cut by 0 bases, the J end by 5 bases, with 16 bases between. The CDR3 contains 17 residues. Regarding the study as a whole: Two AZD1222 doses significantly raised spike-specific TCR breadth and depth over controls.

This TCR came from an adult who received the AZD1222 COVID-19 vaccine. The input for sequencing was peripheral blood, taken 28 days after the second AZD1222 dose. The V and J genes are TRBV24-1 and TRBJ2-1; D might be TRBD1 (6 bases). CDR3 bases: TGTGCCACCAGTGATTTGGAGGTGGCAGGGGACAACAATGAGCAGTTCTTC. Amino acids: CATSDLEVAGDNNEQFF.